This TCR beta chain was identified during a study of cytomegalovirus exposure and HLA in healthy donors. Findings of the study overall: Follow-up analysis later connected one missense variant in DCLRE1C with trimming of TCR beta V- and J-genes.

Both 60 Vbeta primers and 13 Jbeta primers went into the PCR. The repertoire was sequenced with immunoSEQ multiplex PCR; TCRdb's copy has only in-frame clones and lacks some. The data contain around 88,000 clones, around 67% of them singletons. Remarks on this clone: What it binds is not known.

Looked up from germline, CDR1 is MNHNY and CDR2 is SVGAGI (reference sequence). The junction had 10 bases not matched to a gene; V was cut back by 5 bases and J by 6 bases. This CDR3 spans 15 amino acids. The source of this sequence is a male donor in good health and CMV-seronegative. Sequencing used PBMCs. V is TRBV6-6 and J is TRBJ1-1; TRBD1 aligns across 9 bases. CDR3 region: CASSTLLQGAPEAFF. The DNA for the CDR3 is TGTGCCAGCAGTACGCTCCTACAGGGGGCGCCTGAAGCTTTCTTT.